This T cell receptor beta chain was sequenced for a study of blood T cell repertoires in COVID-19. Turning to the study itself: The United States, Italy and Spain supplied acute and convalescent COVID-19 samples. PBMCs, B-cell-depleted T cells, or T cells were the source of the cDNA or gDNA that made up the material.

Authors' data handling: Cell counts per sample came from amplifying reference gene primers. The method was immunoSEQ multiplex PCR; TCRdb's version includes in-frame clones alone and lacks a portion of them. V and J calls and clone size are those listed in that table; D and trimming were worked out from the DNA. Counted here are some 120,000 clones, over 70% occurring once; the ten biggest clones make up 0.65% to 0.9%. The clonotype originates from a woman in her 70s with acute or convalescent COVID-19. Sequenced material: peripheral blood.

CDR3 loop: CASSYSRAATNEKLFF. The CDR3 bases are TGTGCCAGCAGTTACTCGAGGGCTGCAACTAATGAAAAACTGTTTTTT. The J gene is TRBJ1-4, the V gene TRBV6-5, with D unclear. V was pared by 0 bases and J by 0 bases, with 8 bases between. This CDR3 contains 16 residues. CDR1 and CDR2 (germline): MNHEY, SVGAGI.